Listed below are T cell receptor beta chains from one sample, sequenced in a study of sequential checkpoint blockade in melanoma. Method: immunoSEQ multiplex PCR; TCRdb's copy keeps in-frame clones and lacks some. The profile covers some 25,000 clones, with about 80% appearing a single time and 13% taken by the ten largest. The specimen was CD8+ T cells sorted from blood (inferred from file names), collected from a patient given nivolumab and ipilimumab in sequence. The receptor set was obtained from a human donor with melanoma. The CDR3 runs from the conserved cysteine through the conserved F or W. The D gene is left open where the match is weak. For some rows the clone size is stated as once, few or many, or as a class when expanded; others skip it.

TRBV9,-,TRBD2,CASSVGNSGGSTGELFF
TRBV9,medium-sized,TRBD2,CASSARTSGEQETQYF
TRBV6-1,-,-,CASSSLRDNDYEQYF
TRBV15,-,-,CATSLSGTAGDTQYF
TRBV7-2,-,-,CASSLFQGLGQPQHF
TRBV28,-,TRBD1,CASSLNRGSAEAFF
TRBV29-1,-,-,CSVGQYNEQFF
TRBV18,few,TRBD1,CASSPGQEFTYEQYF
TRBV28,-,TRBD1,CASSFPRTGKNAYEQYF
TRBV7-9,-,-,CASRPGGSYGYTF
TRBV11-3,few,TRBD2,CASSPPLAAEQFF
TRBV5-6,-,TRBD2,CASSLRGGQGNEQFF
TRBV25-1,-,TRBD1,CASSDGGQEFGEQFF
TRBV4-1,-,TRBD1,CASSPRQGWTDTQYF
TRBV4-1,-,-,CASSQDGAGGQPQHF
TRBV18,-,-,CASSLRFQGSQETQYF
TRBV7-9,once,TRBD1,CASSLDVRTGAQETQYF
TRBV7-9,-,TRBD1,CASSPHPRDRGYQETQYF
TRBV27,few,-,CASSLSPGGRSSYEQYF
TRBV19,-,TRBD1,CASSLRTGAEMNTEAFF
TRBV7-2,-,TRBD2,CASSYSGTGGYEQYF
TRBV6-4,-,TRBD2,CASSGVAGVNDEQFF
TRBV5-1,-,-,CASSLGGGAYSFGYEQYF
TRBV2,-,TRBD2,CASLGLAGGNEQFF
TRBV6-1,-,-,CASSPPGVTYNEQFF
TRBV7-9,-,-,CASSFSSSYEQYF
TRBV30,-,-,CAWSVLGGDTQYF
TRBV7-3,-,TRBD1,CASSQPGQGTDYGYTF
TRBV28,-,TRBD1,CASSFPGQGTGELFF
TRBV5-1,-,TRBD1,CASSLSLGQGSDEQYF
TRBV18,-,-,CASSSPGQYYYEQYF
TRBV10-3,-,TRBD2,CAISDPGGAGANVLTF
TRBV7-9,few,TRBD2,CASSLGSGESSYEQYF
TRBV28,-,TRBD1,CASRPTGVGETQYF
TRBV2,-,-,CASSAGGYTEAFF
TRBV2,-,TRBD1,CASSGGGLRGANVLTF
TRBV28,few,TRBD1,CASSIKVTGAGELFF
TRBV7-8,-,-,CASSSLQGKIYEQYF
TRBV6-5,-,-,CASSYLEDLGYTF